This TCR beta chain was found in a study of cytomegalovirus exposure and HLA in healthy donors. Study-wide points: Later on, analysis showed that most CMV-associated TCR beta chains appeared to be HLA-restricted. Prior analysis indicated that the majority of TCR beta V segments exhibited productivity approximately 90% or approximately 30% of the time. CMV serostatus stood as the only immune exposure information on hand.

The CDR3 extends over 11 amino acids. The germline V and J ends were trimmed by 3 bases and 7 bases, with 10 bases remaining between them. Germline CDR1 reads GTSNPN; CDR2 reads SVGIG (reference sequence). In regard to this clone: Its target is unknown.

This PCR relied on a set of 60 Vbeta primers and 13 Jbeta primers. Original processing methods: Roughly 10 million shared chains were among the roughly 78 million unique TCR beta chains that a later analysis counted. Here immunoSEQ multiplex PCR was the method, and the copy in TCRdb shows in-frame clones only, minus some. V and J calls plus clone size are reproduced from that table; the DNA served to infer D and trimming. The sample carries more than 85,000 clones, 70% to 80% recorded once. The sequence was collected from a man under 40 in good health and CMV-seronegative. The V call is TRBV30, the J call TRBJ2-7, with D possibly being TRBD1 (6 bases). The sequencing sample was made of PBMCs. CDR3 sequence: CAWRKTGEQYF. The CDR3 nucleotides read TGTGCCTGGAGGAAGACAGGTGAGCAGTACTTC. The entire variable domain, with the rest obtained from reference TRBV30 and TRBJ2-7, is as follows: SQTIHQWPATLVQPVGSPLSLECTVEGTSNPNLYWYRQAAGRGLQLLFYSVGIGQISSEVPQNLSASRPQDRQFILSSKKLLLSDSGFYLCAWRKTGEQYFGPGTRLTVT.